This paragraph reports one TCR beta chain. A few counts support this clonotype. Its recognized antigen is unknown. No per-base quality is available; no much larger clone lies one base away. This sample is drawn from a study of identical twins (TCRdb year 2016). About the investigation overall: To test whether fetal clonotypes persist, the study used deep sequencing on TCR alpha and beta repertoires from monozygotic twins, unrelated adults of various ages, and cord blood. Replicate twin experiments were performed at different times using different library preparation protocols to rule out contamination. Broader findings and caveats from the paper: Compared with coincidental sharing between unrelated individuals, out-of-frame TCR alpha sequences shared between twins had an excess of sequences with low generation probability. Fewer insertions were carried by abundant cord blood beta clonotypes, a similar but weaker trend appeared in young adult naive repertoires, and no such trend appeared in memory repertoires. In monozygotic twins, recombination models systematically underestimated out-of-frame TCR alpha sharing, but the models matched the sharing seen between unrelated individuals. Because the same donors could not be followed over many years, the conclusions depended on cross-sectional statistical analysis. The excess sharing between twins in beta out-of-frame sequences was weaker because fewer shared sequences reduced the signal-to-noise ratio. Zero-insertion analyses could be partly confounded by invariant T cells such as MAIT and iNKT, although diverse VJ usage argued against such confounding for most clonotypes.

Only healthy Caucasian donors were included. Three pairs of female monozygotic twins, all aged about 18 to 29 years, were included in the twin cohort. The RNA used for TCR libraries was isolated from peripheral blood mononuclear cells. The library relied on 5' RACE. The listed sequencing device is Illumina HiSeq 2000. Template switching introduced a universal primer binding site; the final cDNA contained a unique molecular identifier, enabling accurate counting of TCR cDNA molecules. Specific primers in the conserved constant-segment region were used to synthesize first-strand cDNA for the TCR alpha and beta chains. To control for contamination, every cDNA library was double barcoded, receiving both a SMART-Mk sample barcode and Illumina barcodes. TruSeq adapter sequences and Illumina sample barcodes were added in two successive PCR steps. Sequencing of the TCR alpha and beta cDNA libraries was done on the Illumina HiSeq platform using custom primers. The paper's data handling went like this. MiGEC was used to process raw reads and extract unique molecular identifiers, and MiXCR was used to find CDR3 positions. Recombination models were inferred per individual with the repgenHMM and IGoR tools using an EM algorithm. Shared clonotypes were analyzed with the tcR package in R, and sharing was normalized by the product of cloneset sizes. To study raw recombination without the effects of thymic and clonal selection, out-of-frame nonproductive sequences were analyzed. TCRdb reprocessed the public reads (quality trimming at Q25 with fastp, clone calling with MiXCR) and kept in-frame beta chains. Every distinct CDR3 protein forms one entry, paired with its most common genes and DNA. Clone size and V and J calls follow TCRdb, not the original study. The sample yields some 760,000 distinct CDR3 sequences; 15% to 20% were counted once. The top ten hold around 14% of the sample.

Deletion took 7 bases off V and 7 bases off J, with a span of 17 bases between the germline ends. CDR1 and CDR2 (ENHRY, SYGVKD) derive from the germline V gene. From cysteine to phenylalanine, the CDR3 is 14 amino acids long. Of the read, only the CDR3 DNA is kept; its 42 bases are in frame from base 1. The same data also went into a second study, on T cells expressing NK-cell markers. Per the second study: TCR beta-chain repertoires were profiled in sorted CD3+CD56+NKG2C+, CD3+CD56+NKG2C- and CD3+CD56-NKG2C+ T-cell subsets from several donors. Among the eight sequenced donors, only one was HCMV-seronegative, while the other seven were HCMV-seropositive. In several experiments an anti-gammadeltaTCR antibody was added to restrict sorting to alphabetaTCR-expressing T cells. In six donors, the dominant CD3+CD56+NKG2C+ clonotypes ranked among the top 10 CD8+ clonotypes, making up roughly 1.0-7.0% of CD8+ T cells. Those dominant clonotypes were again the most abundant among CD3+CD56-NKG2C+ cells in a handful of donors, at about 25-65%. It remained unclear whether the expanded NKG2C-expressing T cell clones were specific for HCMV antigens. The study sequenced eight donors, all healthy volunteers chosen at random: three men and five women. A commercial ELISA kit detecting HCMV-specific IgG in serum was used to determine HCMV serostatus. For six donors, bulk peripheral blood T-cell repertoires were also sequenced from unsorted PBMC. MIGEC was used to demultiplex reads and group the reads by UMI, and MiTCR was used to assemble and quantify clonotypes. To remove erroneous sequences, TCR cDNA sequences were retained only when supported by two or more reads. The tcR package was used for downstream repertoire analysis, with clonotypes matched between fractions based on CDR3 nucleotide sequence plus V segment. VDJmatch was used to annotate antigen specificity against VDJdb, with one amino acid substitution allowed in CDR3.

The sample consisted of PBMCs. Recombination connected TRBV10-3 to TRBJ2-1; no confident D gene assignment can be made. The sequence was collected from a woman under 30 in good health. The sequenced DNA: TGTGCCATCACCCGAGTGCTCGGATATAATGAGCAGTTCTTC. The resulting protein is CAITRVLGYNEQFF.